The source of this T cell receptor (beta chain) is a study of Graves' ophthalmopathy and Graves' hyperthyroidism. Investigators amplified TCR beta CDR3 regions from RNA transcripts. Second-round multiplex PCR came after a first-round RT-PCR that employed HTBI primers. In TCRdb, the multiplex PCR reads were re-called with MiXCR into one record per CDR3 protein. The sample lists a few hundred thousand distinct CDR3 sequences, approximately 20% seen once, with around 1.6% in the top ten. Germline V gives CDR1 MNHEY, CDR2 SVGEGT. This CDR3 comprises 15 residues. The origin of this receptor is a woman aged 18-29 years with Graves' ophthalmopathy. Sequencing was carried out using peripheral blood. The V call is TRBV6-2 or TRBV6-3, the J call TRBJ2-5; D is ambiguous. Matching the DNA end better, TRBJ2-7 makes the J call doubtful. CDR3 nucleotides: TGTGCCAGCAGTTACTCGATAGTTGCGACCTACGAGCAGTACTTC. Translating it yields CASSYSIVATYEQYF.